This TCR beta chain was observed in a study of T cell repertoires in cytomegalovirus infection. Study-wide background: Well-studied HLA-B-restricted epitopes and recently identified HLA-C-restricted epitopes of CMV were both used in the study. Public TCR beta signatures indicated both CMV infection and matching HLA type. Study results and limitations: Using cumulative public TCR beta family frequency, the authors identified those who carried CMV together with the relevant HLA. The response measured ex vivo was dominated by TCR beta clonotypes (HLA-C-restricted and CMV-specific).

Via MiXCR, TCRdb re-called the reads, giving one row per CDR3 protein. The table shows 100,000 or so distinct CDR3 sequences, with 25% to 35% occurring only once. This clonotype has at least ten counts. Its cognate antigen is unknown. Trimming pared 0 bases from V and 4 bases from J, leaving 13 bases between. CDR3 length equals 16 residues. Germline V gives CDR1 MNHNS, CDR2 SASEGT. Here the sequenced sample was CD8+ T cells from cultured PBMCs, taken from culture after CMV antigen stimulation. The V and J genes are TRBV6-1 and TRBJ1-5, with a weak D call TRBD1 (6 bases). This sequence originates from a human donor in good health (CMV status not recorded). Some clones in this sample may be carry-over from other donors' samples. CDR3 protein: CASSEAPRGQNQPQHF. The DNA of the CDR3 is TGTGCCAGCAGTGAAGCGCCCAGGGGTCAAAATCAGCCCCAGCATTTT.